This T cell receptor beta chain was recovered during a study of blood T cell repertoires in COVID-19. Study context: Spain, Italy and the United States supplied samples that represented acute and convalescent COVID-19. Sample material is recorded as cDNA or gDNA derived from T cells, B-cell-depleted T cells, or PBMCs.

Authors' data handling: Counts of nucleated cells, estimated from reference gene primer amplification, were obtained. The method was immunoSEQ multiplex PCR; TCRdb's version includes in-frame clones alone and lacks a portion of them. V and J calls plus clone size are reproduced from that table; the DNA served to infer D and trimming. The table has some 58,000 clones, roughly 92% seen once; the top ten hold approximately 4.2%. The CDR3 runs to 13 residues. V shed 3 bases and J shed 4 bases, with 12 bases lying between them. Germline CDR1 GTSNPN, CDR2 SVGIG (reference sequence). This clone was counted between two and nine times.

The genes are TRBV30 and TRBJ1-1; D remains ambiguous. The sequence was collected from a man aged 45-65 years with active COVID-19. The sequenced sample was peripheral blood. The CDR3 loop reads CAWRSGSFTEAFF. The CDR3 DNA follows: TGTGCCTGGAGAAGCGGCAGTTTCACTGAAGCTTTCTTT.